These 12 T cell receptor beta chains came from one sample sequenced in a study of blood T cell repertoires in COVID-19. Measured with immunoSEQ multiplex PCR; TCRdb has only the in-frame clones, and not every one. The sample consists of 140,000 or so clones, 88% of them appearing once. Material: peripheral blood. The source of these receptors is a human donor with COVID-19, enrolled during active disease. The donor label of this sample is uncertain.

The chain joins TRBV4-2 to TRBJ1-1, with D possibly being TRBD1 (5 bases). Germline V gene data show CDR1 as LGHNA and CDR2 as YNFKEQ. V gave up 3 bases and J gave up 1 base, with 12 bases separating them. The CDR3 extends over 15 amino acids. This chain's CDR3 is CASSHRSDRNTEAFF. The CDR3 DNA is TGTGCCAGCAGCCACAGGTCTGACAGGAACACTGAAGCTTTCTTT.

The gene calls are TRBV5-1 and TRBJ2-3; possibly TRBD2 for D (6 bases). V lost 6 bases, J lost 0 bases, and 14 bases lay in between. This CDR3 region has 15 residues. CDR1 and CDR2 (germline): SGHRS, YFSETQ. This CDR3 reads CASIETGDSTDTQYF. The CDR3 region has the DNA TGCGCCAGCATCGAAACGGGGGACAGCACAGATACGCAGTATTTT.

The CDR3 bases are TGTGCCAGCAGTGAAGCGGGACAGTTCACTGAAGCTTTCTTT. This encodes CASSEAGQFTEAFF. The chain has TRBV2 and TRBJ1-1; TRBD1 agrees at 7 bases. V dropped 0 bases and J dropped 4; count of bases not matched to a gene: 2. Germline CDR1 reads SNHLY; CDR2 reads FYNNEI. The CDR3 has 14 residues.

The gene calls are TRBV3-1 (or the pseudogene TRBV3-2) and TRBJ1-2; 8 nucleotides agree with TRBD1. The CDR3 is made up of 14 amino acids. Trimming removed 0 bases from V and 9 bases from J; junction bases left unmatched: 6. The V gene's germline CDR1 is LGHDT and CDR2 YNNKEL (reference sequence). As DNA, the CDR3 is TGTGCCAGCAGCCAAGACGGGCAGGGGGCAAGCTACACCTTC. Protein product: CASSQDGQGASYTF.

V gene TRBV5-1 combines with J gene TRBJ1-3; D gene ambiguous. Deletions cut 4 bases from V and 2 bases from J, with 10 bases between. The germline V gene encodes CDR1 SGHRS and CDR2 YFSETQ. The CDR3 totals 14 residues. CDR3 in amino acids: CASSAREPGNTIYF. The CDR3 DNA reads TGCGCCAGCAGCGCCCGGGAACCTGGAAACACCATATATTTT.

The chain couples TRBV7-9 to TRBJ1-4; 12 bases are shared with TRBD1. V was pared by 0 bases and J by 9 bases, with 5 bases of the junction left unmatched. CDR1 and CDR2 (germline): SEHNR, FQNEAQ (reference sequence). The CDR3 spans 16 residues. Written as DNA, the CDR3 is TGTGCCAGCAGCTTAGCTCCGGGACAGGGGGCGCAAAAACTGTTTTTT. Translation: CASSLAPGQGAQKLFF.

On this clone itself: Other DNA sequences within the sample encode an identical CDR3. The genes are TRBV6-5 and TRBJ2-7, with 9 positions matching TRBD1. CDR3 length: 15 residues. Trimming at V came to 0 bases and at J to 2 bases, leaving 2 bases not matched to a gene. Germline V CDR1 and CDR2: MNHEY, SVGAGI. The CDR3 loop is CASSYSGTGTYEQYF. DNA of the CDR3: TGTGCCAGCAGTTACTCAGGGACAGGGACCTACGAGCAGTACTTC.

The CDR3 loop is CASSDPLTSGVDNEQFF. The CDR3 DNA reads TGCGCCAGCAGTGATCCTTTGACTAGCGGGGTGGACAATGAGCAGTTCTTC. The rearrangement joins TRBV10-2 to TRBJ2-1, with 11 bases identical to TRBD2. Unmatched junction bases numbered 9, after V lost 3 bases and J lost 5 bases. CDR1 is WSHSY and CDR2 is SAAADI in the germline V gene. This CDR3 spans 17 amino acids.

The chain carries TRBV6-5 and TRBJ2-1, with TRBD2 matching over 8 bases. The CDR3 is 13 residues long. The germline V gene encodes CDR1 MNHEY and CDR2 SVGAGI. Germline trimming cut 6 bases from V and 4 bases from J; bases unmatched to any gene: 2. As DNA, the CDR3 is TGTGCCAGCAGAGCGGGAGCATACAATGAGCAGTTCTTC. This codes for CASRAGAYNEQFF.

The chain couples TRBV6-4 to TRBJ2-3; the match to TRBD2 covers 9 bases. Looked up from germline, CDR1 is MRHNA and CDR2 is SNTAGT. The length of the CDR3 is 19 residues. The ends lost 8 bases at V and 2 bases at J; junction bases unmatched: 20. CDR3: CASGTRAGGPSIVTDTQYF. Written as DNA, the CDR3 is TGTGCCAGCGGGACTAGGGCGGGGGGGCCCTCCATTGTCACAGATACGCAGTATTTT.

This clone was counted between two and nine times. The genes are TRBV25-1 and TRBJ1-4; maybe TRBD1 (6 bases). CDR1 is MGHDK, CDR2 SYGVNS, per germline. This CDR3 is built from 18 residues. Between the trimmed V and J ends, which lost 6 bases and 0 bases, there was a span of 20 bases. CDR3 nucleotides: TGTGCCAGCAGCCTTTCTGGGGGGGCCGCTGCAACTAATGAAAAACTGTTTTTT. As protein: CASSLSGGAAATNEKLFF.

V and J are TRBV5-1 and TRBJ2-7, with a weak D call TRBD2 (6 bases). The V and J ends lost 0 bases and 3 bases respectively, with 13 bases between them. The CDR3 runs to 15 residues. From germline, CDR1 is SGHRS and CDR2 YFSETQ. The CDR3 is CASSLGAQEGYEQYF. DNA for the CDR3: TGCGCCAGCAGCTTGGGGGCGCAGGAGGGCTACGAGCAGTACTTC.